This is a list of T cell receptor beta chains from one sample in a study of cytomegalovirus exposure and HLA in healthy donors. Clones were sequenced by immunoSEQ multiplex PCR, and TCRdb holds only the in-frame ones, with some missing. The top ten hold 0.63% of the sample, which has hundreds of thousands of clones, 76% seen once. The specimen sequenced was PBMCs. Receptors originate from a man younger than 30 in good health and CMV-seronegative. CDR3s leave out the opening cysteine and the closing phenylalanine or tryptophan. A D gene is named only where the DNA matches it firmly.

D	V	J	CDR3
NA	TRBV11-2	TRBJ1-6	ASSETSNNSPLH
NA	TRBV7-9	TRBJ2-7	ASSLPRGNSYEQY
TRBD1	TRBV5-1	TRBJ1-1	ASSLAGGNTEAF
TRBD2	TRBV11-2	TRBJ2-1	ASRPTPQREGHEQF
NA	TRBV28	TRBJ1-1	ASTGIGEAF
NA	TRBV6-4	TRBJ2-3	ASSDRGRVTDTQY
NA	TRBV7-3	TRBJ2-6	ASSPPAGANVLT
NA	TRBV11-2	TRBJ2-1	ASSHRGNEQF
TRBD2	TRBV2	TRBJ2-3	ASSVLAATDTQY
TRBD1	TRBV19	TRBJ1-5	ASSIAGGSQPQH
NA	TRBV5-1	TRBJ2-3	ASSYTRERAEGDTQY
TRBD2	TRBV12-5	TRBJ2-2	ASVGAGGPNTGELF
NA	TRBV7-9	TRBJ1-5	ASSPNENQPQH
NA	TRBV30	TRBJ1-1	ALEPWGDTEAF
NA	TRBV5-4	TRBJ1-2	ASSPQAGGNYGYT
NA	TRBV28	TRBJ1-3	AAQPIEGNTIY
TRBD1	TRBV5-8	TRBJ2-7	ASNGQGGSYEQY
NA	TRBV6-5	TRBJ1-3	ASSKQGNRNTIY
TRBD2	TRBV7-9	TRBJ2-2	SSSRIIAGGLTGELF
TRBD2	TRBV2	TRBJ2-7	ASSLSAGVHEQY
TRBD1	TRBV7-9	TRBJ2-1	ASSPLPRDRGGSYNEQF
NA	TRBV27	TRBJ2-7	ASSMSGHLSYEQY
TRBD2	TRBV10-1	TRBJ2-1	ASSYAGVGNEQF